One sample yielded the 15 T cell receptor beta chains listed below, sequenced in a study of cytomegalovirus exposure and HLA in healthy donors. This PCR relied on a set of 60 Vbeta primers and 13 Jbeta primers. Some clones are missing from TCRdb's copy, which holds only in-frame ones; the method was immunoSEQ multiplex PCR. Among about 110,000 clones, roughly 85% were seen once, and the ten largest hold 3.1%. The sequenced material came from PBMCs. The origin of the receptors is a woman aged 40 to 49 in good health and CMV-seronegative.

The V call is TRBV15, the J call TRBJ2-5; the match to TRBD2 covers 10 bases. The junction had 7 bases not matched to a gene; V was cut back by 0 bases and J by 3 bases. The CDR3 totals 17 residues. Germline V gene data show CDR1 as LNHNV and CDR2 as YYDKDF (reference sequence). In DNA form, the CDR3 reads TGTGCCACCAGCAGAGATCTCGGACTAGCGGTAGAAGAGACCCAGTACTTC. It is translated as CATSRDLGLAVEETQYF.

V and J are TRBV18 and TRBJ2-1; 11 nucleotides match TRBD2. The germline V gene has CDR1 KGHSH and CDR2 LQKENI. V lost 4 bases, J lost 5 bases, and 4 bases stayed unmatched. CDR3 size: 15 residues. The CDR3 bases are TGTGCCAGCTCACGCGGGACTAGCGGCAACAATGAGCAGTTCTTC. It is translated as CASSRGTSGNNEQFF.

The chain is built from TRBV30 and TRBJ1-4; tentative D call: TRBD1 (5 bases). The CDR3 has 14 amino acids. Per the germline V gene, CDR1 is GTSNPN and CDR2 is SVGIG (reference sequence). V was cut by 3 bases and J by 1 base, with 9 bases left in between. The CDR3 coding sequence is TGTGCCTGGAGCCCAGGGATAACTAATGAAAAACTGTTTTTT. It codes for CAWSPGITNEKLFF.

This clone was counted only a few times. The chain employs TRBV9 and TRBJ2-2, with 14 bases aligning to TRBD2. Unmatched junction bases numbered 6, after V lost 4 bases and J lost 4 bases. The length of the CDR3 is 17 residues. The V gene's germline CDR1 is SGDLS and CDR2 YYNGEE. The CDR3 coding sequence is TGTGCCAGCAGCCGACTAGCGGGGGGGGTGGGCACCGGGGAGCTGTTTTTT. It codes for CASSRLAGGVGTGELFF. The variable domain in full, with the rest retrieved from reference TRBV9 and TRBJ2-2, is DSGVTQTPKHLITATGQRVTLRCSPRSGDLSVYWYQQSLDQGLQFLIQYYNGEERAKGNILERFSAQQFPDLHSELNLSSLELGDSALYFCASSRLAGGVGTGELFFGEGSRLTVL.

Only one count was recorded for this clone. This chain joins TRBV11-2 and TRBJ1-1; D gene uncertain. This CDR3 spans 13 amino acids. The germline CDR1 and CDR2 sequences are SGHAT and FQNNGV. V lost 2 bases, J lost 3 bases, and 7 bases lay in between. In DNA form, the CDR3 reads TGTGCCAGCAGCTTAAACAGAGACACTGAAGCTTTCTTT. This sequence encodes CASSLNRDTEAFF.

The genes are TRBV6-1 and TRBJ2-3, with D possibly matching TRBD1 (5 bases). Trimming shortened V by 6 bases and J by 4 bases, and 11 bases separated the two germline ends. The CDR3 consists of 13 residues. Germline values: CDR1 MNHNS, CDR2 SASEGT. The CDR3, as DNA: TGTGCCAGCAGGGGCACAGGAGCAGATACGCAGTATTTT. Protein sequence: CASRGTGADTQYF.

This clone was counted once. The chain recombines TRBV10-2 with TRBJ1-2; TRBD1 is a possible D gene (6 bases). The ends were cut back, 4 bases at V and 0 bases at J, with 9 bases in the middle. The CDR3 is 14 residues long. Germline CDR1 reads WSHSY; CDR2 reads SAAADI. The CDR3 reads CASSGKGANYGYTF. The CDR3, as DNA: TGCGCCAGCAGTGGAAAGGGGGCTAACTATGGCTACACCTTC.

This clone is a singleton in its sample. One end of the junction is discordant with germline, which a read error may explain. The V and J genes are TRBV29-1 and TRBJ1-1, with TRBD1 as a possible D gene (6 bases). Germline CDR1 reads SQVTM; CDR2 reads ANQGSEA. There are 14 residues in the CDR3. The CDR3, as DNA: TGCAGCGTAGAAGGGTACAGGGCCAACACTGAAGCTTTCTTT. Translation: CSVEGYRANTEAFF.

The chain links TRBV7-9 to TRBJ2-1; 8 nucleotides line up with TRBD1. The junction had 5 bases not matched to a gene; V was cut back by 5 bases and J by 5 bases. The CDR3 is 14 amino acids. Germline V lookup: CDR1 SEHNR, CDR2 FQNEAQ (reference sequence). The CDR3 DNA reads as TGTGCCAGCAGCCGGACAGGGCGGAACAATGAGCAGTTCTTC. Protein sequence: CASSRTGRNNEQFF.

This clone was counted only a few times. The rearrangement uses TRBV6-5 and TRBJ2-7; 8 nucleotides line up with TRBD1. Germline loops: CDR1 MNHEY, CDR2 SVGAGI. V was pared by 6 bases and J by 6 bases, with 10 bases of the junction left unmatched. The CDR3 totals 14 residues. Here the CDR3 DNA reads TGTGCCAGCAGCCCCGGGACAGGAGTGAGCGAGCAGTACTTC. This sequence encodes CASSPGTGVSEQYF.

The chain carries TRBV28 and TRBJ1-5; tentatively, D is TRBD1 (5 bases). CDR3 length: 16 amino acids. Germline-derived CDR1 and CDR2 are MDHEN and SYDVKM. The ends were cut back, 7 bases at V and 3 bases at J, with 19 bases in the middle. DNA of the CDR3: TGTGCCAGCATTGAGGGAGGCCAGGGTGTCAATCAGCCCCAGCATTTT. It encodes CASIEGGQGVNQPQHF. Drawing the rest from reference TRBV28 and TRBJ1-5, the complete variable domain is DVKVTQSSRYLVKRTGEKVFLECVQDMDHENMFWYRQDPGLGLRLIYFSYDVKMKEKGDIPEGYSVSREKKERFSLILESASTNQTSMYLCASIEGGQGVNQPQHFGDGTRLSIL.

The chain links TRBV15 to TRBJ2-5; D is ambiguous. Per germline, CDR1 LNHNV and CDR2 YYDKDF (reference sequence). V lost 8 bases and J lost 0, with 4 bases in between. CDR3 size: 11 residues. In nucleotides, the CDR3 is TGTGCCACCGGCTACCAAGAGACCCAGTACTTC. This codes for CATGYQETQYF.

The rearrangement links TRBV9 to TRBJ2-1, with TRBD2 identical over 11 bases. This CDR3 spans 15 amino acids. The ends lost 3 bases at V and 3 bases at J; junction bases unmatched: 2. Germline CDR1 and CDR2: SGDLS and YYNGEE. As DNA, the CDR3 is TGTGCCAGCAGCGGGGGACTAGCGGTCTACAATGAGCAGTTCTTC. Protein: CASSGGLAVYNEQFF.

The V call is TRBV30, the J call TRBJ1-5, with 10 bases aligning to TRBD1. The CDR3 runs to 13 residues. After removal of 2 bases from V and 7 bases from J, the junction contained 2 bases not matched to a gene. Germline V lookup: CDR1 GTSNPN, CDR2 SVGIG (reference sequence). DNA for the CDR3: TGTGCCTGGAGTCGGACAGGGGGACAGCCCCAGCATTTT. Protein sequence: CAWSRTGGQPQHF. The full variable domain, rest sourced from reference TRBV30 and TRBJ1-5, is SQTIHQWPATLVQPVGSPLSLECTVEGTSNPNLYWYRQAAGRGLQLLFYSVGIGQISSEVPQNLSASRPQDRQFILSSKKLLLSDSGFYLCAWSRTGGQPQHFGDGTRLSIL.

This clone was observed a single time. This chain uses TRBV4-2 with TRBJ2-1; TRBD1 is a possible D gene (7 bases). This CDR3 is built from 16 residues. V was shortened by 0 bases and J by 4 bases, with 13 bases between the two germline ends. Germline CDR1 reads LGHNA; CDR2 reads YNFKEQ. Written as DNA, the CDR3 is TGTGCCAGCAGCCAAGATGGAGGGACAGAGTACAATGAGCAGTTCTTC. It yields the protein CASSQDGGTEYNEQFF.